What follows are 13 T cell receptor beta chains derived from one specimen sequenced in a study of cytomegalovirus exposure and HLA in healthy donors. Both 60 Vbeta primers and 13 Jbeta primers went into the PCR. The table came from immunoSEQ multiplex PCR; TCRdb's copy has only in-frame clones and leaves some out. In the table there are 90,000 to 110,000 clones, around 80% of which are singletons. The material sequenced was PBMCs. The receptor source for this set is a man aged 35 to 55 in good health and CMV-seropositive.

The J gene is TRBJ1-5, the V gene TRBV19, with D hard to call. Germline V gives CDR1 LNHDA, CDR2 SQIVND (reference sequence). This CDR3 has 14 amino acids. V was shortened by 6 bases and J by 1 base, with 10 bases between the two germline ends. CDR3 residues: CASSGVNSNQPQHF. The DNA of the CDR3 is TGTGCCAGTAGCGGAGTAAACAGCAATCAGCCCCAGCATTTT.

The chain combines TRBV12-5 with TRBJ2-7; TRBD2 matches 11 bases. This CDR3 has 19 amino acids. The V gene's germline CDR1 is LGHNT and CDR2 FRNRAP. The V gene end was trimmed by 4 bases and the J gene end by 0 bases; junction bases not matched to a gene: 14. Here the CDR3 DNA reads TGTGCTAGTGGTTCGCCGGGGTTAGCGGGAGGGCCGGGCTCCTACGAGCAGTACTTC. It codes for CASGSPGLAGGPGSYEQYF.

This sequence joins TRBV27 and TRBJ2-1; 7 positions agree with TRBD1. Germline CDR1 reads MNHEY; CDR2 reads SMNVEV (reference sequence). This CDR3 has 12 residues. With V trimmed by 4 bases and J by 8 bases, 2 bases remained unmatched. This chain's CDR3 is CASSYRGHEQFF. In DNA, the CDR3 is TGTGCCAGCAGTTACAGGGGCCATGAGCAGTTCTTC.

This clone occurred once. The rearrangement joins TRBV6-1 to TRBJ2-3, with D maybe TRBD2 (5 bases). Looked up from germline, CDR1 is MNHNS and CDR2 is SASEGT. This CDR3 spans 17 amino acids. V lost 1 base, J lost 2 bases, and 16 bases lay in between. This CDR3 is CASSEGQGSITTDTQYF. The CDR3 DNA sequence: TGTGCCAGCAGTGAAGGTCAAGGGAGTATCACCACAGATACGCAGTATTTT.

CDR3 sequence reads: CAWTTATNQPQHF. The CDR3 DNA is TGTGCCTGGACCACTGCTACCAATCAGCCCCAGCATTTT. V gene TRBV30 combines with J gene TRBJ1-5; no firm D call. In germline, CDR1 is GTSNPN, CDR2 SVGIG (reference sequence). This CDR3 is 13 amino acids long. V lost 4 bases to trimming and J lost 3 bases, with 10 bases between them.

The rearrangement links TRBV6-5 to TRBJ1-5; D is undetermined. The CDR3 is made up of 15 amino acids. Germline assignment: CDR1 MNHEY and CDR2 SVGAGI. Trimming left V 5 bases short and J 3 bases short, with 14 bases between. The CDR3 sequence: CASSPDGTANQPQHF. The CDR3 DNA follows: TGTGCCAGCAGTCCCGATGGAACAGCCAATCAGCCCCAGCATTTT.

The genes are TRBV5-1 and TRBJ1-2; 7 nucleotides align to TRBD1. The V gene's germline CDR1 is SGHRS and CDR2 YFSETQ. The CDR3 sequence is 17 residues long. V was clipped by 1 base and J by 0 bases; unmatched bases: 9. CDR3 nucleotides: TGCGCCAGCAGCTTGACTTTACAGGGGTGGGCTAACTATGGCTACACCTTC. Protein: CASSLTLQGWANYGYTF. The whole variable domain, remainder taken from reference TRBV5-1 and TRBJ1-2, is KAGVTQTPRYLIKTRGQQVTLSCSPISGHRSVSWYQQTPGQGLQFLFEYFSETQRNKGNFPGRFSGRQFSNSRSEMNVSTLELGDSALYLCASSLTLQGWANYGYTFGSGTRLTVV.

CDR3 sequence: CASSATPTGNYGYTF. Written as DNA, the CDR3 is TGTGCCAGCAGTGCGACTCCTACAGGGAACTATGGCTACACCTTC. The chain couples TRBV27 to TRBJ1-2; D possibly corresponds to TRBD1 (6 bases). The germline gives CDR1 MNHEY, CDR2 SMNVEV (reference sequence). This CDR3 contains 15 residues. Trimming cost V 5 bases and J 2 bases, with 15 bases left between them.

The V call is TRBV20-1, the J call TRBJ2-7, with D possibly matching TRBD2 (5 bases). The CDR3 is 11 residues long. The V and J ends lost 4 bases and 5 bases respectively, with 9 bases between them. CDR1 is DFQATT, CDR2 SNEGSKA, per germline (reference sequence). The CDR3, as DNA: TGCAGTGCTAACATACTAGACGAGCAGTACTTC. Its translation: CSANILDEQYF.

The gene calls are TRBV4-3 and TRBJ2-7, with 8 positions matching TRBD2. The ends lost 0 bases at V and 4 bases at J; junction bases unmatched: 5. Germline assignment: CDR1 LGHNA and CDR2 YSLEER. This CDR3 spans 15 amino acids. Written as DNA, the CDR3 is TGCGCCAGCAGCCAAGATCAGGCGGGGGGATACGAGCAGTACTTC. It translates to CASSQDQAGGYEQYF.

This clone was seen a handful of times. The rearrangement joins TRBV7-2 to TRBJ2-5; tentative D call: TRBD2 (6 bases). CDR3 size: 14 residues. V lost 5 bases and J 2 bases, leaving 12 bases between the germline ends. Germline loops: CDR1 SGHTA, CDR2 FQGNSA. The CDR3 is CASSEGTPQETQYF. CDR3 DNA sequence: TGTGCCAGCAGCGAAGGGACTCCGCAAGAGACCCAGTACTTC. The full variable domain, its missing parts supplied by reference TRBV7-2 and TRBJ2-5, is GAGVSQSPSNKVTEKGKDVELRCDPISGHTALYWYRQSLGQGLEFLIYFQGNSAPDKSGLPSDRFSAERTGGSVSTLTIQRTQQEDSAVYLCASSEGTPQETQYFGPGTRLLVL.

This clone was picked up a small number of times. The genes are TRBV4-1 and TRBJ1-5; no firm D call. CDR1 MGHRA and CDR2 YSYEKL come from the germline V gene. Trimming stripped 2 bases from V and 5 bases from J, with 10 bases between. The CDR3 contains 14 residues. CDR3 sequence (DNA): TGCGCCAGCAGCCAAAGGGAGATCGATCAGCCCCAGCATTTT. Its translation: CASSQREIDQPQHF.

This clone was counted a single time. The rearrangement links TRBV19 to TRBJ2-1; the D gene is possibly TRBD2 (5 bases). The CDR3 spans 13 residues. Trimming took 10 bases from V and 1 from J, leaving 11 bases between them. Looked up from germline, CDR1 is LNHDA and CDR2 is SQIVND (reference sequence). CDR3 in DNA: TGTGCCACCGGAGAGGGTTCCTACAATGAGCAGTTCTTC. Translated: CATGEGSYNEQFF.